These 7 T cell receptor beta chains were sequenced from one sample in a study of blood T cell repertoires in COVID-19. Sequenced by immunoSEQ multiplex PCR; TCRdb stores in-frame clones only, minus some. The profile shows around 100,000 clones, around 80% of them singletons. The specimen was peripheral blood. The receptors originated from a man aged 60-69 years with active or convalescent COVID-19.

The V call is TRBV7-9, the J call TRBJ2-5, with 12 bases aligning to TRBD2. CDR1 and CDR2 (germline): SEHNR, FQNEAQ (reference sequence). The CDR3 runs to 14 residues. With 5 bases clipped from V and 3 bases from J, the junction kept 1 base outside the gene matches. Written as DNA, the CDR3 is TGTGCCAGCAGCCGGACTAGCGGGAAAGAGACCCAGTACTTC. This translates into CASSRTSGKETQYF.

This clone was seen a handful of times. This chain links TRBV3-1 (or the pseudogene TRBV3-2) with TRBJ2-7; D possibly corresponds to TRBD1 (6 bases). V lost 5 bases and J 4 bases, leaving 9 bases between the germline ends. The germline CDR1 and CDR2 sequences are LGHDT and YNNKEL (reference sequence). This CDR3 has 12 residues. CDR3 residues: CASSSQGYEQYF. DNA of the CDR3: TGTGCCAGCAGCTCACAGGGTTACGAGCAGTACTTC.

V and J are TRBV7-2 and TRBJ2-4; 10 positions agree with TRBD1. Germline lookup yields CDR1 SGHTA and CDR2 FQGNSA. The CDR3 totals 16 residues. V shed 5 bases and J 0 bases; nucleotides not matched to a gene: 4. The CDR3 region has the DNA TGTGCCAGCAGCCCGGGACAGGGGAGAGCCAAAAACATTCAGTACTTC. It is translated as CASSPGQGRAKNIQYF.

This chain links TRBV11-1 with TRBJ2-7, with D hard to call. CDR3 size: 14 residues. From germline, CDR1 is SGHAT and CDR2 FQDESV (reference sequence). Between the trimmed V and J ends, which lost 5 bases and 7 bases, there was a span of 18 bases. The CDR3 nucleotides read TGTGCCAGCAGCCACGAGGCCCCCGGCCGGGAGCAGTACTTC. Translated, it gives CASSHEAPGREQYF.

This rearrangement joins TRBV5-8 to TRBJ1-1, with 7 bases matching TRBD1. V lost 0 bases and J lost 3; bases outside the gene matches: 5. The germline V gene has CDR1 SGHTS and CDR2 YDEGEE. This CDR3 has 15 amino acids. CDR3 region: CASSLDPTGDTEAFF. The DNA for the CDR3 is TGTGCCAGCAGCTTGGACCCAACAGGGGACACTGAAGCTTTCTTT.

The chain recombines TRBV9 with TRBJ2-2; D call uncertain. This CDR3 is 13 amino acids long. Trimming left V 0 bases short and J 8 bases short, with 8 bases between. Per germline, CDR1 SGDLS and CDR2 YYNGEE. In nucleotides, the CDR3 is TGTGCCAGCAGCGTAGAGTCAGGAGGGGAGCTGTTTTTT. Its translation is CASSVESGGELFF.

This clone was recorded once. CDR3: CASSISRLVATGELFF. CDR3 sequence (DNA): TGTGCCAGTAGTATTTCGAGACTAGTTGCGACCGGGGAGCTGTTTTTT. The V and J genes are TRBV19 and TRBJ2-2; D might be TRBD2 (6 bases). The germline CDR1 and CDR2 sequences are LNHDA and SQIVND (reference sequence). This CDR3 contains 16 residues. Trimming took 3 bases from V and 5 from J, leaving 16 bases between them.